The 7 T cell receptor beta chains below were found in one sample sequenced in a study of blood T cell repertoires in COVID-19. Sequencing was performed with immunoSEQ multiplex PCR; in TCRdb, only in-frame clones are kept and a portion is missing. The table has 400,000 to 500,000 clones, just over 85% seen once. Sequenced: peripheral blood. The receptors stem from a woman in her 30s with active or convalescent COVID-19.

A few counts support this clone. The chain employs TRBV2 and TRBJ2-7; 7 nucleotides agree with TRBD2. The germline V gene has CDR1 SNHLY and CDR2 FYNNEI. The J segment lost 0 bases and the V segment lost 7 bases, leaving 3 bases of the junction unmatched. CDR3 size: 13 residues. The CDR3 loop is CASTGGSSYEQYF. In DNA form, the CDR3 reads TGTGCCAGCACCGGGGGGAGCTCCTACGAGCAGTACTTC. Looking up the rest from reference TRBV2 and TRBJ2-7 gives the full variable domain: EPEVTQTPSHQVTQMGQEVILRCVPISNHLYFYWYRQILGQKVEFLVSFYNNEISEKSEIFDDQFSVERPDGSNFTLKIRSTKLEDSAMYFCASTGGSSYEQYFGPGTRLTVT.

V gene TRBV5-1 combines with J gene TRBJ2-7; D call uncertain. The germline V gene encodes CDR1 SGHRS and CDR2 YFSETQ. The CDR3 has 11 amino acids. V shed 2 bases and J shed 4 bases, with 4 bases lying between them. CDR3 bases: TGCGCCAGCAGCTTCAGGTACGAGCAGTACTTC. Translation: CASSFRYEQYF.

This chain joins TRBV6-5 and TRBJ1-4, with a tentative D call TRBD1 (6 bases). V lost 4 bases and J lost 0, with 12 bases in between. Germline-derived CDR1 and CDR2 are MNHEY and SVGAGI. This CDR3 region has 16 residues. This CDR3 reads CASSSGTPSTNEKLFF. CDR3 coding DNA: TGTGCCAGCAGTTCCGGGACACCCTCAACTAATGAAAAACTGTTTTTT.

The rearrangement links TRBV29-1 to TRBJ2-1; 13 positions match TRBD2. V was pared by 0 bases and J by 1 base, with 6 bases of the junction left unmatched. This CDR3 comprises 18 residues. CDR1 is SQVTM, CDR2 ANQGSEA, per germline. CDR3 region: CSVEEGLAGEGSYNEQFF. The CDR3 nucleotides read TGCAGCGTTGAAGAAGGACTAGCGGGAGAGGGGTCCTACAATGAGCAGTTCTTC.

The gene calls are TRBV2 and TRBJ2-1, with D tentatively TRBD1 (6 bases). This CDR3 spans 15 amino acids. Germline CDR1 SNHLY, CDR2 FYNNEI. The V and J ends lost 5 bases and 0 bases respectively, with 11 bases between them. CDR3 DNA sequence: TGTGCCAGCAGTCCGGACAGAGGCTCCTACAATGAGCAGTTCTTC. Protein: CASSPDRGSYNEQFF. The variable domain in full, completed from reference TRBV2 and TRBJ2-1, reads EPEVTQTPSHQVTQMGQEVILRCVPISNHLYFYWYRQILGQKVEFLVSFYNNEISEKSEIFDDQFSVERPDGSNFTLKIRSTKLEDSAMYFCASSPDRGSYNEQFFGPGTRLTVL.

This chain connects TRBV18 to TRBJ2-6, with TRBD1 matching 8 bases. The CDR3 has 17 amino acids. Germline lookup yields CDR1 KGHSH and CDR2 LQKENI. V was clipped by 6 bases and J by 1 base; unmatched bases: 8. The CDR3 loop is CASSRGQGRSGANVLTF. As DNA, the CDR3 is TGTGCCAGCTCCCGTGGACAGGGCCGTTCTGGGGCCAACGTCCTGACTTTC.

The chain is built from TRBV7-9 and TRBJ2-4; D is perhaps TRBD2 (7 bases). The V end lost 1 base, the J end lost 6 bases, and 13 bases lay between the germline ends. The CDR3 has 15 residues. Germline V gene sequence: CDR1 SEHNR, CDR2 FQNEAQ (reference sequence). DNA for the CDR3: TGTGCCAGCAGCTTAGTGGAGGGAGGGGGAAACATTCAGTACTTC. This encodes CASSLVEGGGNIQYF.